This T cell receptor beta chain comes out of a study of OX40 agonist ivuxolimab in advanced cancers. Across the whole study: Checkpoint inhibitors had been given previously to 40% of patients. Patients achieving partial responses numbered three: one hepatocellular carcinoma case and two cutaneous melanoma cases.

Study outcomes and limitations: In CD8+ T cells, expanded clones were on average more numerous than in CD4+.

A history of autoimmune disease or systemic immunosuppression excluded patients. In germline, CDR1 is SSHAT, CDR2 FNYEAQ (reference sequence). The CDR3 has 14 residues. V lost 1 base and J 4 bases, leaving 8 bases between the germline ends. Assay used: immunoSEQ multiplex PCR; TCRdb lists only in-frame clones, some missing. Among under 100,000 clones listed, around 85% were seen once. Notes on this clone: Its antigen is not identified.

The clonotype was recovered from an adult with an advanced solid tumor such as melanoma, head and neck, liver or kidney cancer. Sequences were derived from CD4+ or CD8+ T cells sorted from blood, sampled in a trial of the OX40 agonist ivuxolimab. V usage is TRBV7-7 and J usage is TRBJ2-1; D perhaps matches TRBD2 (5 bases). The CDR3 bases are TGTGCCAGCAGCTTAGATGGGAGATACAATGAGCAGTTCTTC. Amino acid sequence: CASSLDGRYNEQFF.